This record looks at one T cell receptor beta chain sequence and its context. Per the authors' pipeline: Reference gene primer amplification gave nucleated cell count estimates. TCRdb's table, derived via immunoSEQ multiplex PCR, lists solely in-frame clones and lacks some. From that table come the V and J calls and clone size; the DNA was used to work out D and trimming. In the table there are about 64,000 clones, roughly 88% of which are singletons. CDR1 and CDR2 (germline): MNHNY, SVGAGI (reference sequence). Unmatched junction bases numbered 5, after V lost 2 bases and J lost 4 bases. This CDR3 spans 15 amino acids. This specimen belongs to a study of blood T cell repertoires in COVID-19. About the research overall: The origin of the acute and convalescent COVID-19 samples was the United States, Italy and Spain.

The sample taken for sequencing was peripheral blood. The chain uses TRBV6-6 and TRBJ2-3, with 8 bases identical to TRBD1. The origin of this receptor is a woman in her fifties or sixties with acute or convalescent COVID-19. CDR3 sequence (DNA): TGTGCCAGCAGTTACCCCGGGACAGGACCAGATACGCAGTATTTT. Protein product: CASSYPGTGPDTQYF.